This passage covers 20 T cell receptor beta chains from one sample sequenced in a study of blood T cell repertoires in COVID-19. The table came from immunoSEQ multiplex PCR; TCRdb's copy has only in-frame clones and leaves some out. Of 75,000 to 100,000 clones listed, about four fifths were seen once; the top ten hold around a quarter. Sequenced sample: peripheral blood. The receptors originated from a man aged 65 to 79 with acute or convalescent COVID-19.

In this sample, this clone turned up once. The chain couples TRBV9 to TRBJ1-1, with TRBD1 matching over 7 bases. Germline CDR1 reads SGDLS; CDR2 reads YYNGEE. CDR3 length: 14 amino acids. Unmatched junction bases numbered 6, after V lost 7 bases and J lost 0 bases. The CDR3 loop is CASRRDSMNTEAFF. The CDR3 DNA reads TGTGCCAGCCGCCGGGACAGCATGAACACTGAAGCTTTCTTT.

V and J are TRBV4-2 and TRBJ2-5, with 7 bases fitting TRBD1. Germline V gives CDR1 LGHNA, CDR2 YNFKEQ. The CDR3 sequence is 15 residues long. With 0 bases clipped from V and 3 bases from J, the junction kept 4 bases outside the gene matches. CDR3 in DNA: TGTGCCAGCAGCCAAGAGGGGACAGCCAAAGAGACCCAGTACTTC. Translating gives CASSQEGTAKETQYF.

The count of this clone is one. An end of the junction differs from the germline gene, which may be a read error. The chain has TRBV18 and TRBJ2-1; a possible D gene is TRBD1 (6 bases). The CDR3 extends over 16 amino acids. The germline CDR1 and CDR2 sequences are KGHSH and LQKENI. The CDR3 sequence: CAGSPPIRGDYNEQFF. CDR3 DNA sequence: TGTGCCGGCTCACCACCGATCAGGGGAGACTACAATGAGCAGTTCTTC.

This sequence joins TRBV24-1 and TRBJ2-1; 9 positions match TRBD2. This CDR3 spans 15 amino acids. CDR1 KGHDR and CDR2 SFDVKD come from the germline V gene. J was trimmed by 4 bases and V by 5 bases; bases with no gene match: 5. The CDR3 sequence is CATSALAGEYNEQFF. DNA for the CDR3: TGTGCCACCAGTGCATTAGCGGGGGAATACAATGAGCAGTTCTTC.

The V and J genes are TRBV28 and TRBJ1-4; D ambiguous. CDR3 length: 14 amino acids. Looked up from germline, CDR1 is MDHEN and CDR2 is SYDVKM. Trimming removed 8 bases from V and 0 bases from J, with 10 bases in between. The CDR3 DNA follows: TGTGCCAGCCTACCCCCCACAACTAATGAAAAACTGTTTTTT. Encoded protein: CASLPPTTNEKLFF.

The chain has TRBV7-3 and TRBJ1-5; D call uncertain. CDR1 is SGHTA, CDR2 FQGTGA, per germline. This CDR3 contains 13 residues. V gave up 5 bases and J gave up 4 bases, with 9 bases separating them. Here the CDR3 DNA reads TGTGCCAGCAGCCTCGACAAGAATCAGCCCCAGCATTTT. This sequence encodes CASSLDKNQPQHF.

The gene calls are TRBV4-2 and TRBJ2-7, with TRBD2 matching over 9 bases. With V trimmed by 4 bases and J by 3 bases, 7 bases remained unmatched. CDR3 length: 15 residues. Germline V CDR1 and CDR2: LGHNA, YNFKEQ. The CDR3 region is CASSPGLASNYEQYF. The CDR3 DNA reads TGTGCCAGCAGCCCCGGACTAGCGTCGAACTACGAGCAGTACTTC.

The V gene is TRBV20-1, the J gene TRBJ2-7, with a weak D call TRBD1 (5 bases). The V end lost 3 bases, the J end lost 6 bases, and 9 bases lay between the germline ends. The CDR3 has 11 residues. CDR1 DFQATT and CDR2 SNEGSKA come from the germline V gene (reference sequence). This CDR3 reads CSASFRGEQYF. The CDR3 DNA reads TGCAGTGCTAGCTTTAGGGGCGAGCAGTACTTC.

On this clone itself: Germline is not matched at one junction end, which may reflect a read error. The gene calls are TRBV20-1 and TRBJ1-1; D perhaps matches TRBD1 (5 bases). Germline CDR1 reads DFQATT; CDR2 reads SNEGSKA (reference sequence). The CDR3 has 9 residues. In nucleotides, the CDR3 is TGCAGTGCTAGAGCCCAGGACAACTTT. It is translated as CSARAQDNF.

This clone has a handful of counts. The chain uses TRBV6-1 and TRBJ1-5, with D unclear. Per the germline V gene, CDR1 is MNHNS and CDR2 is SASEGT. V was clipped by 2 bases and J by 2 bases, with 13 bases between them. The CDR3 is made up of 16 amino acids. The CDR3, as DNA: TGTGCCAGCAGTGAATTTCAAGCCGTCGGCAATCAGCCCCAGCATTTT. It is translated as CASSEFQAVGNQPQHF.

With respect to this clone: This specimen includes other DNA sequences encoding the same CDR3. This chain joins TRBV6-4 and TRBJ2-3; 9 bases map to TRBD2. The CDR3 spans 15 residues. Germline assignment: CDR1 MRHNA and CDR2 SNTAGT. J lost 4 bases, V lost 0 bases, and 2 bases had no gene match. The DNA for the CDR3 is TGTGCCAGCAGTGACTCCGCGGGAGGGCCAGATACGCAGTATTTT. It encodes CASSDSAGGPDTQYF.

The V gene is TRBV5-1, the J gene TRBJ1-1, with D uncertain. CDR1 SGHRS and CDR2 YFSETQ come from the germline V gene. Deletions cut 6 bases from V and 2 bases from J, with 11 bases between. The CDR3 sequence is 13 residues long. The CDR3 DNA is TGCGCCAGCACACCCGATAGAAACACTGAAGCTTTCTTT. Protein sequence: CASTPDRNTEAFF. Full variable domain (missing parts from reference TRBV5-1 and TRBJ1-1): KAGVTQTPRYLIKTRGQQVTLSCSPISGHRSVSWYQQTPGQGLQFLFEYFSETQRNKGNFPGRFSGRQFSNSRSEMNVSTLELGDSALYLCASTPDRNTEAFFGQGTRLTVV.

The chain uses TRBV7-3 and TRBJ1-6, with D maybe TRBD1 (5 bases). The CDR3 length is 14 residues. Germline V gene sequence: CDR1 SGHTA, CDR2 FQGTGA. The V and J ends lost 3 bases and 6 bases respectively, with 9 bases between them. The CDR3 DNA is TGTGCCAGCAGCTTTGGACAACTTAATTCACCCCTCCACTTT. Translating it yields CASSFGQLNSPLHF.

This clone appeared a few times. CDR3 coding DNA: TGTGCCAGCAGCTTGGCGGGACAGGGACTTTTGGAGACCCAGTACTTC. Protein sequence: CASSLAGQGLLETQYF. The V call is TRBV5-8, the J call TRBJ2-5, with 9 bases aligning to TRBD1. The V gene end was trimmed by 0 bases and the J gene end by 5 bases; junction bases not matched to a gene: 8. CDR3 size: 16 residues. Germline CDR1 and CDR2: SGHTS and YDEGEE.

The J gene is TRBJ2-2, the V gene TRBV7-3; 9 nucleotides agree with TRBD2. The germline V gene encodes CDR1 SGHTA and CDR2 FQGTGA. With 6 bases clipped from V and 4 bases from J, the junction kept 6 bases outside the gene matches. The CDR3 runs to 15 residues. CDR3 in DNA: TGTGCCAGCAGACCCATAGCGGGAGCCACCGGGGAGCTGTTTTTT. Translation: CASRPIAGATGELFF.

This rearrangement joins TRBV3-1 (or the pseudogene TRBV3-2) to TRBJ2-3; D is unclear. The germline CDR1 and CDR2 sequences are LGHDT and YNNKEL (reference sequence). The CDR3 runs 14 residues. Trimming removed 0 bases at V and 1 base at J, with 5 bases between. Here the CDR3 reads CASSQDIGTDTQYF. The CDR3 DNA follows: TGTGCCAGCAGCCAAGATATAGGCACAGATACGCAGTATTTT.

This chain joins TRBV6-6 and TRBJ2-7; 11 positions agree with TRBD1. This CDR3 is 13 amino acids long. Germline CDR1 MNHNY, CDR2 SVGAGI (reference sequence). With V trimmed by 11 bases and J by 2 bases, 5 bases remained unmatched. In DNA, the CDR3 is TGTGCCGGGGGACAGGGGGATCCCTACGAGCAGTACTTC. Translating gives CAGGQGDPYEQYF.

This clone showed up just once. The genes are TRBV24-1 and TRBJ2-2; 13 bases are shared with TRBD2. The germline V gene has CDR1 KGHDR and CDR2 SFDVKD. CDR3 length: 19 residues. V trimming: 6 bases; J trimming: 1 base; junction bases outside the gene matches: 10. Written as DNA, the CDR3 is TGTGCCACCAGTCCCCCCGGGACTAGCGGGGCTAAGAACACCGGGGAGCTGTTTTTT. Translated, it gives CATSPPGTSGAKNTGELFF.

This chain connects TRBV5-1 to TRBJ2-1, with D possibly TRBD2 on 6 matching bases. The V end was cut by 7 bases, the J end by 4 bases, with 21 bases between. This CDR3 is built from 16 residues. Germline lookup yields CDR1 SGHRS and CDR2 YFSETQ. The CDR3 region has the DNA TGCGCCAGCCAACCCGGGGTGGGCGGGACTTACAATGAGCAGTTCTTC. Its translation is CASQPGVGGTYNEQFF.

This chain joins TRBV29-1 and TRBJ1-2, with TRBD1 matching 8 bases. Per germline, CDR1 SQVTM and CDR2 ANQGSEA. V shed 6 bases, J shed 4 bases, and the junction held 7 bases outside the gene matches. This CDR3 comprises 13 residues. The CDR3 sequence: CSVVDRGTYGYTF. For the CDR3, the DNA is TGCAGCGTGGTCGACAGGGGAACCTATGGCTACACCTTC.